This T cell receptor (beta chain) was sequenced during a study of blood T cell repertoires in COVID-19. Study-level background: PBMCs, B-cell-depleted T cells, or T cells were the source of the cDNA or gDNA that made up the material.

This CDR3 is 13 amino acids long. V lost 1 base to trimming and J lost 9 bases, with 15 bases between them. Germline-derived CDR1 and CDR2 are GTSNPN and SVGIG (reference sequence). Repertoires were generated with immunoSEQ multiplex PCR, while TCRdb's copy carries only in-frame clones and drops some. The table lists a few hundred thousand clones, about nine tenths of them singletons. This receptor was identified in a woman aged 45-65 years who had recovered from COVID-19. This chain uses TRBV30 with TRBJ1-1, with D tentatively TRBD1 (5 bases). Material for sequencing was peripheral blood. CDR3 region: CAWSGRQGRKAFF. CDR3 bases: TGTGCCTGGAGTGGGCGGCAGGGCAGGAAAGCTTTCTTT. Complete variable domain (other parts from reference TRBV30 and TRBJ1-1): SQTIHQWPATLVQPVGSPLSLECTVEGTSNPNLYWYRQAAGRGLQLLFYSVGIGQISSEVPQNLSASRPQDRQFILSSKKLLLSDSGFYLCAWSGRQGRKAFFGQGTRLTVV.